The clone carrying this T cell receptor beta chain was observed a few times. Using RNA template, CDR3s of TCR alpha and beta were amplified with iRepertoire arm-PCR. TCRdb re-called the multiplex PCR reads with MiXCR, one entry per CDR3 protein. The data show about 130,000 distinct CDR3 sequences, 20% to 25% seen once. The V gene's germline CDR1 is ENHRY and CDR2 SYGVKD. This CDR3 is 15 amino acids long. Trimming took 4 bases from V and 8 from J, leaving 20 bases between them. The data belong to a study of glioma-infiltrating T cells. The source is a human donor with low-grade glioma or glioblastoma, undergoing nonglioma brain surgery, or in good health (not recorded which). The chain recombines TRBV10-3 with TRBJ1-2; D is perhaps TRBD1 (6 bases). Sequencing was carried out using glioma tissue, nonneoplastic brain tissue, or PBMCs (not recorded which). The CDR3 DNA reads as TGTGCCATCAGTGGGTACTTCGACAGGCTCGCGGGCTACACCTTC. Translation: CAISGYFDRLAGYTF.